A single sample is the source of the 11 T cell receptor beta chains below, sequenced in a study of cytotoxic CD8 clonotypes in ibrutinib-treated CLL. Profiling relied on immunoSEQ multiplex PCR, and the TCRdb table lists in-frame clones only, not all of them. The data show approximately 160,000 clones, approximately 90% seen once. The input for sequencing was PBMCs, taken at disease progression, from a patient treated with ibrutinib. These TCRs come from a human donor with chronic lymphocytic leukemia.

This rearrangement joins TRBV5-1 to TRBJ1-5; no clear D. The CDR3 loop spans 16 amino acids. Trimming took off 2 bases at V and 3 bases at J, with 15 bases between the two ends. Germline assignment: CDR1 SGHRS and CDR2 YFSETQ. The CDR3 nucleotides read TGCGCCAGCAGCTTCACCGGGCCACCCGACAATCAGCCCCAGCATTTT. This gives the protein CASSFTGPPDNQPQHF.

The CDR3 protein is CASSLNEQFF. CDR3 nucleotides: TGTGCCAGCAGCTTGAATGAGCAGTTCTTC. The genes are TRBV11-2 and TRBJ2-1; no definite D call. CDR3 length: 10 residues. Trimming cost V 3 bases and J 7 bases, with 1 base left between them. Germline V gene sequence: CDR1 SGHAT, CDR2 FQNNGV.

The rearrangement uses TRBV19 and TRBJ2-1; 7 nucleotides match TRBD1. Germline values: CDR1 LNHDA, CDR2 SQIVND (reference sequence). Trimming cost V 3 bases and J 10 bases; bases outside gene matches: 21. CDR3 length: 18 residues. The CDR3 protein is CASSIWLVGGRPTGEQFF. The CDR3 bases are TGTGCCAGTAGTATTTGGCTGGTAGGGGGCCGCCCGACGGGCGAGCAGTTCTTC.

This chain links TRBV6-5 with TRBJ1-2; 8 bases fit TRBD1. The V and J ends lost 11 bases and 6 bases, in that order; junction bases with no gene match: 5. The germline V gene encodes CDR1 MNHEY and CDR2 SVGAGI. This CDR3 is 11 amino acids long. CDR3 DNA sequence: TGTGCCGTCCGACAGGGGAATGGCTACACCTTC. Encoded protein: CAVRQGNGYTF.

The CDR3 DNA reads TGTGCCAGTAGTCTCTACCACAGGGCCCTCTCCTACGAGCAGTACTTC. This translates into CASSLYHRALSYEQYF. This rearrangement joins TRBV19 to TRBJ2-7, with D perhaps matching TRBD1 (6 bases). V shed 5 bases and J shed 0 bases, with 17 bases lying between them. CDR1 and CDR2 (germline): LNHDA, SQIVND (reference sequence). The CDR3 length is 16 residues.

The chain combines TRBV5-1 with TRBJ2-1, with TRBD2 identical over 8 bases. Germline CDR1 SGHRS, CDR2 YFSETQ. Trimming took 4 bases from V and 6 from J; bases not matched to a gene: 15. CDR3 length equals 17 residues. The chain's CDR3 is CASSPPLKAGATNEQFF. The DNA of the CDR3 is TGCGCCAGCAGCCCCCCTCTAAAAGCGGGAGCCACCAATGAGCAGTTCTTC.

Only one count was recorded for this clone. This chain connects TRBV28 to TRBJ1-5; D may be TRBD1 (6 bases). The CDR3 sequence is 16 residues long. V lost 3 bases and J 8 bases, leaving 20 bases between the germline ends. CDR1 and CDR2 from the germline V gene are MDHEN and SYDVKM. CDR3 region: CASSFSGRGRTEPQHF. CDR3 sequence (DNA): TGTGCCAGCAGTTTCTCGGGCAGGGGAAGAACGGAGCCCCAGCATTTT.

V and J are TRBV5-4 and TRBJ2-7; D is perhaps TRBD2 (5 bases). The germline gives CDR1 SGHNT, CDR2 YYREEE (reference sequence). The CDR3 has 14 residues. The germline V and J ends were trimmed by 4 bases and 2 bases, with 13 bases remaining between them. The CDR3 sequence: CASSASSRAYEQYF. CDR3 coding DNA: TGTGCCAGCAGCGCTAGCTCCCGAGCCTACGAGCAGTACTTC.

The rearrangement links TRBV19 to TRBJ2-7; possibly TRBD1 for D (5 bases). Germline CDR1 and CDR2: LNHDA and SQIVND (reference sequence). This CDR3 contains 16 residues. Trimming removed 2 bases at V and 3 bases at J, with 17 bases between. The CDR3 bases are TGTGCCAGTAGTATAAGTTGGGGCCGTGGGGACTACGAGCAGTACTTC. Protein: CASSISWGRGDYEQYF. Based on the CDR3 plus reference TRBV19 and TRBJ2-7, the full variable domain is DGGITQSPKYLFRKEGQNVTLSCEQNLNHDAMYWYRQDPGQGLRLIYYSQIVNDFQKGDIAEGYSVSREKKESFPLTVTSAQKNPTAFYLCASSISWGRGDYEQYFGPGTRLTVT.

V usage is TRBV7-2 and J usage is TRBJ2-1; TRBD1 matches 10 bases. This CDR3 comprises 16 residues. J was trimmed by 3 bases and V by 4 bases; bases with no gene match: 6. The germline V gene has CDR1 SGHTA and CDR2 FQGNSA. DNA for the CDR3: TGTGCCAGCAGCTCTCCGGACAGGGGGTACTACAATGAGCAGTTCTTC. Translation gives CASSSPDRGYYNEQFF.

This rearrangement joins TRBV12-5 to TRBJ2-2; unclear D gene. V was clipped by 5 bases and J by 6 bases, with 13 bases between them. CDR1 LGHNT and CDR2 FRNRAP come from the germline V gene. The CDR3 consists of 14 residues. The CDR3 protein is CASGPIGIAGELFF. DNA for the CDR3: TGTGCTAGTGGTCCCATTGGCATTGCCGGGGAGCTGTTTTTT. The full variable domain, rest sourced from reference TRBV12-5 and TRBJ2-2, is DARVTQTPRHKVTEMGQEVTMRCQPILGHNTVFWYRQTMMQGLELLAYFRNRAPLDDSGMPKDRFSAEMPDATLATLKIQPSEPRDSAVYFCASGPIGIAGELFFGEGSRLTVL.